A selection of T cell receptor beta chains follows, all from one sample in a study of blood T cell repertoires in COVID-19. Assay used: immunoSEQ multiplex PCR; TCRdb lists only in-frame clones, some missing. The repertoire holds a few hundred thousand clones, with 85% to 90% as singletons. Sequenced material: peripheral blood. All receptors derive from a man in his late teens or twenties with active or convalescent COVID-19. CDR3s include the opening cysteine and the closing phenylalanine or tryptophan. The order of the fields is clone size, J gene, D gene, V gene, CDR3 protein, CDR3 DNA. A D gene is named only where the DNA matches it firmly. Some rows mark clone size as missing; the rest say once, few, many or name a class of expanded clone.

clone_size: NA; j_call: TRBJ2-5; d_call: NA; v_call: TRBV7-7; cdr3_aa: CASTRNPGETQYF; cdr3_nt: TGTGCCAGCACCCGAAACCCAGGGGAGACCCAGTACTTC
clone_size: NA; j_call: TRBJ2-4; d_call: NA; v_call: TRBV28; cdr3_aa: CASRQGGNIQYF; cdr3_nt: TGTGCCAGCAGACAGGGCGGGAACATTCAGTACTTC
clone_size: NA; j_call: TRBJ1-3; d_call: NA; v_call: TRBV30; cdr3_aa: CAWSGGGGSGNTIYF; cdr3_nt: TGTGCCTGGAGCGGCGGGGGCGGCTCTGGAAACACCATATATTTT
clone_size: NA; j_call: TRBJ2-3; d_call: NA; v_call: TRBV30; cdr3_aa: CAWSYRNSDTQYF; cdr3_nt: TGTGCCTGGAGTTATCGTAATTCAGATACGCAGTATTTT
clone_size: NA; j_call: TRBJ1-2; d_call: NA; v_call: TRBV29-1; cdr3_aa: CSVDSYGYTF; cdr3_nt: TGCAGCGTTGACAGCTATGGCTACACCTTC
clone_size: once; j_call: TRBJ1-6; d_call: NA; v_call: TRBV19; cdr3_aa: CASSKSVNSPLHF; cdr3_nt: TGTGCCAGTAGTAAGTCGGTTAATTCACCCCTCCACTTT
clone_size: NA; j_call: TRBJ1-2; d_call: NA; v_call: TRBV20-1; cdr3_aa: CSAPMGHGYTF; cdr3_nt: TGCAGTGCGCCGATGGGGCACGGCTACACCTTC
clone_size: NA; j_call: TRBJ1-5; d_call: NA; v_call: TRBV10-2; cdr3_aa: CASGGIHSNQPQHF; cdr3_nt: TGCGCCTCCGGGGGAATTCACTCCAATCAGCCCCAGCATTTT
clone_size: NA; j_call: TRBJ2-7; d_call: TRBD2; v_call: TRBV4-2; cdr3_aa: CASSQAGTSGAYEQYF; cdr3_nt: TGTGCCAGCAGCCAGGCCGGGACTAGCGGAGCCTACGAGCAGTACTTC
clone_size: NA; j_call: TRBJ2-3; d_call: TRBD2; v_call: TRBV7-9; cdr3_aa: CASSPGGSTDTQYF; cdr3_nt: TGTGCCAGCAGCCCCGGGGGGTCCACAGATACGCAGTATTTT
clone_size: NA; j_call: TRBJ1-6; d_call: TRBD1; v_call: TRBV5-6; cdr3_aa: CASSSTGWNSPLHF; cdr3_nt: TGTGCCAGCAGCTCGACAGGGTGGAATTCACCCCTCCACTTT
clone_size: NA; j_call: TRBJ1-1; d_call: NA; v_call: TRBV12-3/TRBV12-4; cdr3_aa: CASSKQMNTEAFF; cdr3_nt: TGTGCCAGCAGCAAACAGATGAACACTGAAGCTTTCTTT
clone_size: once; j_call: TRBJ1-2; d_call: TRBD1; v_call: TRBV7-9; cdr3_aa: CASSQGAANYGYTF; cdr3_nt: TGTGCCAGCAGCCAGGGGGCAGCTAACTATGGCTACACCTTC
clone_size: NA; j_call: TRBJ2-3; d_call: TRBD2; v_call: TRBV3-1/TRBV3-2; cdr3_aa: CASSRGAGGPDTQYF; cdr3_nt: TGTGCCAGCAGCCGGGGGGCGGGAGGTCCAGATACGCAGTATTTT
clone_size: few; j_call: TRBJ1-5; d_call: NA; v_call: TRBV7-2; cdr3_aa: CASSFASREQPQHF; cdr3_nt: TGTGCCAGCAGCTTCGCGTCAAGGGAGCAGCCCCAGCATTTT
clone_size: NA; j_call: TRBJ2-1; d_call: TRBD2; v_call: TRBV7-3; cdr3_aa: CASSLTSGAYNEQFF; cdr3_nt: TGTGCCAGCAGCTTGACTAGCGGGGCGTACAATGAGCAGTTCTTC
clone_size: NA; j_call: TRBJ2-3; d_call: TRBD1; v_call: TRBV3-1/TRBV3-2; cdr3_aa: CASSLAGTGGEGDTQYF; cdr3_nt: TGTGCCAGCAGCCTGGCCGGGACAGGGGGCGAAGGAGATACGCAGTATTTT
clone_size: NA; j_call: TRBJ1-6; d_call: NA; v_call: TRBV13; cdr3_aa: CASSLGPGYNSPLHF; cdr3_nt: TGTGCCAGCAGCTTAGGCCCGGGGTATAATTCACCCCTCCACTTT
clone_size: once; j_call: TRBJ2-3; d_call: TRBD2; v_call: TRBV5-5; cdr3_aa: CASSLAPSGNTDTQYF; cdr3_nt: TGTGCCAGCAGCTTGGCCCCTAGCGGGAACACAGATACGCAGTATTTT
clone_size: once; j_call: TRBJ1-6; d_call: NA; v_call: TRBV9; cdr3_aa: CASSVSDSYNSPLHF; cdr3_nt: TGTGCCAGCAGCGTTTCGGACAGCTATAATTCACCCCTCCACTTT
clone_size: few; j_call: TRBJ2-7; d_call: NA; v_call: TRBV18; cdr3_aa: CASSPPSGNEQYF; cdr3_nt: TGTGCCAGCTCACCACCATCCGGGAACGAGCAGTACTTC
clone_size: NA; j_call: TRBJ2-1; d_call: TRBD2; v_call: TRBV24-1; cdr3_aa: CATSDTEAGAGYNEQFF; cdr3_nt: TGTGCCACCAGTGACACCGAAGCGGGGGCCGGGTACAATGAGCAGTTCTTC
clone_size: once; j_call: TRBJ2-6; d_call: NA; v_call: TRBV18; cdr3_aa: CASSPNYSGANVLTF; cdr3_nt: TGTGCCAGCTCACCGAACTACTCTGGGGCCAACGTCCTGACTTTC
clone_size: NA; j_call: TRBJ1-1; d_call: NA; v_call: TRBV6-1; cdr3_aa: CASSESIGGRLEAFF; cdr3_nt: TGTGCCAGCAGTGAATCGATAGGGGGACGTCTTGAAGCTTTCTTT
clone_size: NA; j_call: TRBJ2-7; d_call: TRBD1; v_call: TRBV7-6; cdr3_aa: CASSSRQGSYEQYF; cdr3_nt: TGTGCCAGCAGCTCCCGACAGGGCTCCTACGAGCAGTACTTC
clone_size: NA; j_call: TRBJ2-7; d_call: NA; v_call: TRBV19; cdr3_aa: CASSIFDTALCLSEQYF; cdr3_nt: TGTGCCAGTAGTATTTTCGACACCGCACTTTGTTTGAGCGAGCAGTACTTC
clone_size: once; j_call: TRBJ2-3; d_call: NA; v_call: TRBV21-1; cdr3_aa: CARREGLAGGPSTDTQYF; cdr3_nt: TGTGCCAGGAGAGAGGGACTAGCGGGAGGTCCCTCCACAGATACGCAGTATTTT
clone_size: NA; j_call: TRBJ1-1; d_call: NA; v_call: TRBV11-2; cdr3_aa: CASSPGGTEAFF; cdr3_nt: TGTGCCAGCAGCCCCGGGGGCACTGAAGCTTTCTTT
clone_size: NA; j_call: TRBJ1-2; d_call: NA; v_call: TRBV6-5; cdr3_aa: CASPWEVCARYGYTF; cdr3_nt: TGTGCCAGCCCCTGGGAGGTATGTGCTCGCTATGGCTACACCTTC
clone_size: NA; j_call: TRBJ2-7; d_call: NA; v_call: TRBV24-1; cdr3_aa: CATSEMTGMREQYF; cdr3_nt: TGTGCCACCAGTGAGATGACTGGTATGCGCGAGCAGTACTTC
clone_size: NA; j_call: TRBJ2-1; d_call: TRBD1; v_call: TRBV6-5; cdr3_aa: CASRRRTGDTGEQFF; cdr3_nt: TGTGCCAGCAGGAGACGGACAGGGGATACCGGTGAGCAGTTCTTC